Listed below are T cell receptor beta chains from one sample, sequenced in a study of a mutant IDH1 vaccine in newly diagnosed glioma. The table came from immunoSEQ multiplex PCR; TCRdb's copy has only in-frame clones and leaves some out. The data show 90,000 to 95,000 clones, 83% seen once. Sequenced material: PBMCs, taken from a glioma patient treated with radiotherapy, temozolomide or both. Receptors were obtained from a woman aged 45-65 years with glioma. Each CDR3 is given with its conserved first and last residue. D genes are given only for firm matches. A row's size may be missing; if present it is once, few, many or a size class.

>18|-|TRBD2|TRBJ2-1|TRBV27
CASSLEGTSGGSRNEQFF
TGTGCCAGCAGTTTAGAGGGGACTAGCGGGGGTTCTAGGAATGAGCAGTTCTTC
>14|-|-|TRBJ2-1|TRBV4-3
CASSQDWLEDEQFF
TGCGCCAGCAGCCAAGATTGGCTTGAGGACGAGCAGTTCTTC
>15|once|TRBD2|TRBJ2-5|TRBV28
CASSLSGGGPETQYF
TGTGCCAGCAGTTTATCCGGGGGGGGGCCGGAGACCCAGTACTTC
>17|-|TRBD2|TRBJ2-5|TRBV5-1
CASSPRTSGGAYETQYF
TGCGCCAGCAGCCCCCGGACTAGCGGGGGGGCCTATGAGACCCAGTACTTC
>15|-|-|TRBJ1-3|TRBV5-4
CASSLDREVGNTIYF
TGTGCCAGCAGCTTGGACAGGGAGGTTGGAAACACCATATATTTT
>13|few|-|TRBJ1-1|TRBV4-3
CASSQDLGPEAFF
TGCGCCAGCAGCCAAGATCTGGGACCCGAAGCTTTCTTT
>13|-|-|TRBJ1-2|TRBV19
CASSPRDRLGYTF
TGTGCCAGTTCCCCCCGAGACAGGCTAGGGTACACCTTC
>14|-|-|TRBJ1-6|TRBV5-5
CASSLTGFASPLHF
TGTGCCAGCAGCCTCACAGGGTTCGCTTCACCCCTCCACTTT
>16|-|-|TRBJ2-2|TRBV6-6
CASSSQGTSNTGELFF
TGTGCCAGCAGTTCACAGGGGACTTCGAACACCGGGGAGCTGTTTTTT
>15|-|TRBD1|TRBJ1-3|TRBV9
CASSAQQGSGNTIYF
TGTGCCAGCAGCGCCCAACAGGGGAGCGGAAACACCATATATTTT
>17|few|TRBD1|TRBJ1-2|TRBV27
CASKARQGASSNYGYTF
TGTGCCAGCAAGGCGAGGCAGGGGGCGTCGTCTAACTATGGCTACACCTTC
>15|-|TRBD1|TRBJ1-1|TRBV5-1
CASSGETGENTEAFF
TGCGCCAGCAGCGGGGAGACAGGGGAGAACACTGAAGCTTTCTTT
>13|-|-|TRBJ2-2|TRBV2
CASSGRQTGELFF
TGTGCCAGCAGTGGCAGACAGACCGGGGAGCTGTTTTTT
>12|few|-|TRBJ1-5|TRBV29-1
CSVGGGNQPQHF
TGCAGCGTTGGGGGCGGCAATCAGCCCCAGCATTTT
>11|-|-|TRBJ1-2|TRBV19
CASTTVGGYTF
TGTGCCAGTACAACGGTCGGCGGCTACACCTTC
>15|once|-|TRBJ1-6|TRBV11-1
CASSLQAPGASPLHF
TGTGCCAGCAGTTTACAAGCTCCAGGGGCTTCACCCCTCCACTTT
>14|once|TRBD1|TRBJ2-7|TRBV19
CASSSRDSTYEQYF
TGTGCCAGTAGTAGCCGGGACAGCACCTACGAGCAGTACTTC
>12|-|-|TRBJ2-7|TRBV5-1
CASSQSSYEQYF
TGCGCCAGCAGCCAGAGCTCCTACGAGCAGTACTTC
>13|-|TRBD1|TRBJ1-2|TRBV30
CAWTADRGWGYTF
TGTGCCTGGACCGCGGACAGGGGATGGGGCTACACCTTC
>17|-|-|TRBJ1-2|TRBV19
CASTNLRTGREYYGYTF
TGTGCCAGTACCAACCTCCGGACCGGACGGGAATACTATGGCTACACCTTC
>17|-|-|TRBJ2-7|TRBV5-6
CASSFWVTRPNHYEQYF
TGTGCCAGCAGCTTTTGGGTGACGCGGCCCAACCACTACGAGCAGTACTTC
>16|-|-|TRBJ2-5|TRBV15
CATSPNRASGQETQYF
TGTGCCACCAGCCCTAACCGGGCCTCGGGGCAAGAGACCCAGTACTTC
>14|once|-|TRBJ2-5|TRBV5-1
CASSPGQYQETQYF
TGCGCCAGCAGCCCCGGGCAGTACCAAGAGACCCAGTACTTC
>14|few|-|TRBJ1-1|TRBV2
CASSIRSQGTEAFF
TGTGCCAGCAGTATTCGCTCCCAAGGGACTGAAGCTTTCTTT
>16|-|-|TRBJ2-6|TRBV6-1
CASSEALGSGANVLTF
TGTGCCAGCAGTGAAGCGCTGGGTTCTGGGGCCAACGTCCTGACTTTC
>14|few|-|TRBJ1-1|TRBV5-4
CASSFTGKDTEAFF
TGTGCCAGCAGCTTCACAGGGAAGGACACTGAAGCTTTCTTT
>15|-|TRBD2|TRBJ2-4|TRBV6-5
CASRQTVTSWNIQYF
TGTGCCAGCAGACAGACAGTGACTAGCTGGAACATTCAGTACTTC
>17|-|-|TRBJ1-6|TRBV5-5
CASSLGGRGGTNSPLHF
TGTGCCAGCAGCTTGGGGGGCCGAGGGGGAACTAATTCACCCCTCCACTTT
>14|-|-|TRBJ1-1|TRBV5-1
CASSPGTDRTEAFF
TGCGCCAGCAGCCCCGGGACGGACCGGACTGAAGCTTTCTTT
>15|few|TRBD1|TRBJ1-5|TRBV4-1
CASSLSQGANQPQHF
TGCGCCAGCAGCCTGTCCCAGGGGGCTAATCAGCCCCAGCATTTT
>19|-|-|TRBJ1-5|TRBV21-1
CASSKERRDRPYSNQPQHF
TGTGCCAGCAGCAAAGAACGGCGGGACAGGCCTTATAGCAATCAGCCCCAGCATTTT
>16|-|TRBD1|TRBJ1-4|TRBV7-8
CASSRSTDRARGKLFF
TGTGCCAGCAGCAGATCGACGGACAGGGCTCGTGGAAAACTGTTTTTT
>15|-|-|TRBJ1-6|TRBV5-8
CASSLGPISNSPLHF
TGTGCCAGCAGCTTGGGGCCGATCTCGAATTCACCCCTCCACTTT
>15|-|-|TRBJ2-5|TRBV5-1
CASSLATQLGETQYF
TGCGCCAGCAGCTTGGCCACCCAGTTGGGGGAGACCCAGTACTTC
>14|-|-|TRBJ2-3|TRBV5-1
CASSLDTYTDTQYF
TGCGCCAGCAGCTTGGACACGTACACAGATACGCAGTATTTT
>15|-|-|TRBJ1-2|TRBV4-1
CASSQGFRLNYGYTF
TGCGCCAGCAGCCAAGGTTTCCGCCTAAACTATGGCTACACCTTC
>15|-|TRBD1|TRBJ1-1|TRBV28
CASSNKGAGETEAFF
TGTGCCAGCAGTAATAAGGGGGCGGGGGAGACTGAAGCTTTCTTT
>12|-|-|TRBJ1-2|TRBV6-6
CASSYRESGYTF
TGTGCCAGCAGTTACAGGGAGAGTGGCTACACCTTC